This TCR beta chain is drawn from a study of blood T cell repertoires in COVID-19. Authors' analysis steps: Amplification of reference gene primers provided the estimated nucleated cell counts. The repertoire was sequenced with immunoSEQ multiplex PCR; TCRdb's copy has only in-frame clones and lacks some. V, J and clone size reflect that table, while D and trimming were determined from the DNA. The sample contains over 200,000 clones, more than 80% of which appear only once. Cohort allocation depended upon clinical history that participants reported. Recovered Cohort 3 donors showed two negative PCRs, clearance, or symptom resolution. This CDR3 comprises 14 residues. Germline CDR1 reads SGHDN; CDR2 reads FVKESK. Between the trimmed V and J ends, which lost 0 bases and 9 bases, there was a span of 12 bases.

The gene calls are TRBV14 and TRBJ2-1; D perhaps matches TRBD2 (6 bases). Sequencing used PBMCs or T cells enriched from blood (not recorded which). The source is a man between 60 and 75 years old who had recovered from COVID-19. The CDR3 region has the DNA TGTGCCAGCAGCCAAGAACGTAGGGACTCTGAGCAGTTCTTC. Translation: CASSQERRDSEQFF. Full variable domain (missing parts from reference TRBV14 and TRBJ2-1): EAGVTQFPSHSVIEKGQTVTLRCDPISGHDNLYWYRRVMGKEIKFLLHFVKESKQDESGMPNNRFLAERTGGTYSTLKVQPAELEDSGVYFCASSQERRDSEQFFGPGTRLTVL.